This record covers a single T cell receptor (beta chain). Its antigen is not identified. The data were obtained in a study of beta chain features in type 1 diabetes. Study at large: Healthy donors and patients showed comparable age, gender and cell yields. Regarding the study as a whole: A cDNA-based sequencing approach could over-represent cells with high TCR expression.

V was pared by 6 bases and J by 2 bases, with 17 bases between. The CDR3 length is 15 residues. Germline lookup yields CDR1 ENHRY and CDR2 SYGVKD. Investigators reverse transcribed all isolated RNA, so they sequenced expressed TCRB transcripts. Sequencing used immunoSEQ multiplex PCR; TCRdb keeps in-frame clones, though not all of them. Of about half a million clones listed, roughly an eighth are singletons. Sequencing was carried out using naive CD4+ T cells from blood. V is TRBV10-3 and J is TRBJ2-7; D ambiguous. This receptor was taken from a woman aged 18-35 years in good health. The CDR3: CAISAGASTAYEQYF. The CDR3 DNA reads as TGTGCCATCAGCGCTGGCGCGAGCACAGCCTACGAGCAGTACTTC.